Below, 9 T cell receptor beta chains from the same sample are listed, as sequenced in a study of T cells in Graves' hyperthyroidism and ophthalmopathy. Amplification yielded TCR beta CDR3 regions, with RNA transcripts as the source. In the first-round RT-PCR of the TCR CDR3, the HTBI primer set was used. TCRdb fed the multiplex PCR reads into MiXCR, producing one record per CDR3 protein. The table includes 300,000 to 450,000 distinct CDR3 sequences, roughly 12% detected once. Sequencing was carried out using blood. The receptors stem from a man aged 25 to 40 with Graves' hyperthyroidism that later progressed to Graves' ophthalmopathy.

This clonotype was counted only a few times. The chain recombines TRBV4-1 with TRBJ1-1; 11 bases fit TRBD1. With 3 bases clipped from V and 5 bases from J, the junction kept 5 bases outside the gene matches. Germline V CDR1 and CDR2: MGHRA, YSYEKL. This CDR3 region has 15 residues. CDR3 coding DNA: TGCGCCAGCAGCCAGGGACAGGGGGGATGGACTGAAGCTTTCTTT. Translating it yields CASSQGQGGWTEAFF.

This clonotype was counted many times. The CDR3 nucleotides are TGCGCCAGCAGCGACATGACACCGGGACTGAGAATGAACACTGAAGCTTTCTTT. It encodes CASSDMTPGLRMNTEAFF. The chain links TRBV5-1 to TRBJ1-1; perhaps TRBD1 as D (5 bases). V was clipped by 4 bases and J by 0 bases, with 22 bases between them. Germline V gene data show CDR1 as SGHRS and CDR2 as YFSETQ. The CDR3 consists of 18 residues.

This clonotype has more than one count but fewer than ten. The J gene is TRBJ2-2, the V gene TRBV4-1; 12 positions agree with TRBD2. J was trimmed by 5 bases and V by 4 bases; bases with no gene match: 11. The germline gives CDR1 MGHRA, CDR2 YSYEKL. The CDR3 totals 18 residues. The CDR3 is CASSLIKGLAGVTGELFF. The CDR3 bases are TGCGCCAGCAGCCTGATCAAGGGACTAGCGGGTGTTACCGGGGAGCTGTTTTTT.

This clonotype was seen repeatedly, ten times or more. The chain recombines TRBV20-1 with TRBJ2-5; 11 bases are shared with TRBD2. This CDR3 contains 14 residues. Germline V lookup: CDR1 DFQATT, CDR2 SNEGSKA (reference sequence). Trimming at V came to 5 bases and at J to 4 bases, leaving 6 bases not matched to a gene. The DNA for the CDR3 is TGCAGTGCTGCCCCCGGGACTAGCGGAGAGACCCAGTACTTC. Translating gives CSAAPGTSGETQYF.

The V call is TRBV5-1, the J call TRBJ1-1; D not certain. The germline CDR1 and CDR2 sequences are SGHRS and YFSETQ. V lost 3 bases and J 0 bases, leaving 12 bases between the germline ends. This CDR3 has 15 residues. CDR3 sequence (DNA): TGCGCCAGCAGCTCCGGACTGTTCATGAACACTGAAGCTTTCTTT. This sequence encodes CASSSGLFMNTEAFF.

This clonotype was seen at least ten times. Written as DNA, the CDR3 is TGCAGTGCTAGAGGACAGGTCAGCGCCTACGAGCAGTACTTC. Its translation: CSARGQVSAYEQYF. V and J are TRBV20-1 and TRBJ2-7; D might be TRBD1 (6 bases). V was shortened by 1 base and J by 2 bases, with 12 bases between the two germline ends. The CDR3 length is 14 residues. Germline CDR1 and CDR2: DFQATT and SNEGSKA (reference sequence).

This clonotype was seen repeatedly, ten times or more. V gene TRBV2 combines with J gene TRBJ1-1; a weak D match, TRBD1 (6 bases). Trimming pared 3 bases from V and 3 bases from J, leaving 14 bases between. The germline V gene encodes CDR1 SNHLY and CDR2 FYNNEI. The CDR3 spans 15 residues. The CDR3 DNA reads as TGTGCCAGCAGTGACGTCGGGGGCACGGACACTGAAGCTTTCTTT. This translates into CASSDVGGTDTEAFF.

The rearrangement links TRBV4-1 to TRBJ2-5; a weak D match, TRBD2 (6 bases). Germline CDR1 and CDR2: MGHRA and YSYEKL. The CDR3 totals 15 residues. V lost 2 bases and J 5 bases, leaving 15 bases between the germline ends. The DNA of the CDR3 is TGCGCCAGCAGCCAATTGCCTAGCGAGTTGGAGACCCAGTACTTC. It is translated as CASSQLPSELETQYF.

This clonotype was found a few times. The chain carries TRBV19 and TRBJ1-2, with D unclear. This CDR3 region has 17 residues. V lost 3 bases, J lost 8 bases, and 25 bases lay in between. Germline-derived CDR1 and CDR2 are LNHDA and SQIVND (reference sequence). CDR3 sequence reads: CASSISRFGPLTIGYTF. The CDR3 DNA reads TGTGCCAGTAGTATCTCGCGTTTTGGACCTCTAACTATCGGCTACACCTTC. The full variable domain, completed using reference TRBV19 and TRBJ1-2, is DGGITQSPKYLFRKEGQNVTLSCEQNLNHDAMYWYRQDPGQGLRLIYYSQIVNDFQKGDIAEGYSVSREKKESFPLTVTSAQKNPTAFYLCASSISRFGPLTIGYTFGSGTRLTVV.